This T cell receptor beta chain was identified during a study of STAT3 mutations in large granular lymphocyte leukemia. Whole-study results and caveats: After therapy, about 35% of the 18 patients switched clonotypes, all new clones STAT3 wild type. Every T-LGLL patient had at least one immunodominant TCRbeta clonotype.

Using immunoSEQ multiplex PCR, the repertoire was profiled, and TCRdb retains in-frame clones only, with some absent. The repertoire holds approximately 15,000 clones, nearly 95% seen once, with 8.5% to 10% in the top ten. The CDR3 runs 18 residues. CDR1 and CDR2 (germline): PRHDT, FYEKMQ (reference sequence). Trimming removed 6 bases at V and 1 base at J, with 22 bases between. Details on this clone: The antigen remains unidentified.

The origin of this receptor is a woman aged 45-65 years with T-cell large granular lymphocyte leukemia. Some clones in this sample may be carry-over from other donors' samples. J is TRBJ2-4 and V is TRBV13; D ambiguous. Sequencing was done on a sample of peripheral blood mononuclear cells. CDR3 nucleotides: TGTGCCAGCAGGCAGGCTTCTGGTAGCAGCTACGCCAAAAACATTCAGTACTTC. It yields the protein CASRQASGSSYAKNIQYF.